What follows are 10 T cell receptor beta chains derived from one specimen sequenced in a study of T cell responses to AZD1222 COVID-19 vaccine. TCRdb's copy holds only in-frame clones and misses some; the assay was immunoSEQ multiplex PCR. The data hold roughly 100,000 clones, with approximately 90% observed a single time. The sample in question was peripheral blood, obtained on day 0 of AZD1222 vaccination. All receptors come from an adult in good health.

CDR3 nucleotides: TGTGCCAGCAGTCCGAGCTCCTATAATTCACCCCTCCACTTT. This translates into CASSPSSYNSPLHF. J is TRBJ1-6 and V is TRBV2; D call uncertain. Germline CDR1 is SNHLY and CDR2 is FYNNEI. This CDR3 has 14 amino acids. The V end was cut by 5 bases, the J end by 0 bases, with 5 bases between.

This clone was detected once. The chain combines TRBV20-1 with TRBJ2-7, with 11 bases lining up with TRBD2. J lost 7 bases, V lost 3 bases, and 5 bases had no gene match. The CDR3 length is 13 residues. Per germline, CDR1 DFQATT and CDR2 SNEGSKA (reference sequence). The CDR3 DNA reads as TGCAGTGCTAGTCGGCTAGCGGGGGGAGAGCAGTACTTC. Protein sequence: CSASRLAGGEQYF.

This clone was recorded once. The CDR3 bases are TGTGCCAGCAGCTCGAGTCGCAGGGTTTATCAGCCCCAGCATTTT. Its protein product is CASSSSRRVYQPQHF. V usage is TRBV5-8 and J usage is TRBJ1-5; perhaps TRBD1 as D (5 bases). Germline CDR1 is SGHTS and CDR2 is YDEGEE. V was cut by 3 bases and J by 5 bases, with 15 bases left in between. The CDR3 loop spans 15 amino acids.

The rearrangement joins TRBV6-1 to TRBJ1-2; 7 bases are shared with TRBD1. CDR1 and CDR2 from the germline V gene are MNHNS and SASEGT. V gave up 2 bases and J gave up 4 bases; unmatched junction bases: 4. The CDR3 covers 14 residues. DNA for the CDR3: TGTGCCAGCAGTGAACCGGACAGGACCTATGGCTACACCTTC. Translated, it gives CASSEPDRTYGYTF.

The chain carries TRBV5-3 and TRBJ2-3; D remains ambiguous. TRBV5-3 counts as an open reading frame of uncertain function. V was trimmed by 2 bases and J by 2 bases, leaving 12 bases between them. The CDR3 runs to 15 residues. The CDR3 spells CARSLPGGVTDTQYF. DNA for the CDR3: TGTGCCAGAAGCTTACCAGGCGGTGTCACAGATACGCAGTATTTT.

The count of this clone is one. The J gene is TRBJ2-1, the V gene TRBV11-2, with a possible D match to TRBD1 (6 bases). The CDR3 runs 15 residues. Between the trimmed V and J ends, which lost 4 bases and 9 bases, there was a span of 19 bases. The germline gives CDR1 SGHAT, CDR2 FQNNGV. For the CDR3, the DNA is TGTGCCAGCAGCTCTCAATTGACAGGTTCGGGTGAGCAGTTCTTC. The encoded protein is CASSSQLTGSGEQFF.

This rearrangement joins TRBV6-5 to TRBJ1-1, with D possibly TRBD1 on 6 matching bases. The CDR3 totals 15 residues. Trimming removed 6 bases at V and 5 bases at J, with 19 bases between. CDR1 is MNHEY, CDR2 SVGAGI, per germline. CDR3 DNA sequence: TGTGCCAGCAGCCTTAAGCGACAGGAAAAGACTGAAGCTTTCTTT. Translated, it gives CASSLKRQEKTEAFF.

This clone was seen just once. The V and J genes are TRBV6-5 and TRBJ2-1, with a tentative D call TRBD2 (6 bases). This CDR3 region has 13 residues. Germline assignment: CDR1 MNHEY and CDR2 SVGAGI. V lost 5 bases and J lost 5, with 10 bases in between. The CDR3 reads CASSRDWNNEQFF. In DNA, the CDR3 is TGTGCCAGCAGTAGGGACTGGAACAATGAGCAGTTCTTC.

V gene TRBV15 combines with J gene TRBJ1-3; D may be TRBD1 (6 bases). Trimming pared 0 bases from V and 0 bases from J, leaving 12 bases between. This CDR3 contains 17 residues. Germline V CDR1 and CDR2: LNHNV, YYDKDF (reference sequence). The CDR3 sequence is CATSRDQTGLSGNTIYF. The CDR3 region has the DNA TGTGCCACCAGCAGAGACCAGACAGGACTCTCTGGAAACACCATATATTTT.

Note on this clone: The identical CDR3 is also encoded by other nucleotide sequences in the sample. The CDR3 nucleotides are TGCAGTGCTAGGGTCAATGAGCAGTTCTTC. This codes for CSARVNEQFF. The J gene is TRBJ2-1, the V gene TRBV20-1; D gene unclear. V gave up 3 bases and J gave up 6 bases, with 3 bases separating them. Germline CDR1 reads DFQATT; CDR2 reads SNEGSKA (reference sequence). There are 10 residues in the CDR3.